These 11 T cell receptor beta chains share one sample of origin, sequenced in a study of shared clonotypes between healthy human individuals. Some clones are missing from TCRdb's copy, which holds only in-frame ones; the method was immunoSEQ multiplex PCR. Of about 730,000 clones in the sample, 72% are singletons; the top ten hold around 1.8%. Material for sequencing was memory CD4+ T cells sorted from blood. As for subset: CD45RA-negative fraction. The receptors stem from a woman aged 25-40 years in good health.

V gene TRBV2 combines with J gene TRBJ2-5; D tentatively reads TRBD1 or TRBD2 (5 bases each). Germline V gene data show CDR1 as SNHLY and CDR2 as FYNNEI. The CDR3 is made up of 14 amino acids. Trimming stripped 6 bases from V and 5 bases from J, with 16 bases between. CDR3 region: CASSWDPHGETQYF. The CDR3 DNA reads as TGTGCCAGCAGCTGGGACCCCCACGGCGAGACCCAGTACTTC.

The rearrangement joins TRBV6-6 to TRBJ2-2, with 7 bases aligning to TRBD2. V shed 6 bases and J 6 bases; nucleotides not matched to a gene: 7. There are 14 residues in the CDR3. CDR1 is MNHNY, CDR2 SVGAGI, per germline (reference sequence). The CDR3 nucleotides read TGTGCCAGCAGCGGACTAGTGGCCCCCGGGGAGCTGTTTTTT. Encoded protein: CASSGLVAPGELFF.

As regards this clone: This CDR3 is also generated by other DNA sequences in the sample. CDR3: CASSPGGDEQFF. The CDR3 nucleotides are TGTGCCAGCAGCCCTGGGGGGGATGAGCAGTTCTTC. The chain combines TRBV6-1 with TRBJ2-1; 7 positions agree with TRBD2. The germline CDR1 and CDR2 sequences are MNHNS and SASEGT. V gave up 6 bases and J gave up 8 bases; unmatched junction bases: 4. The CDR3 is made up of 12 amino acids.

Regarding this clone: A much larger clone is a single base away; this may be a read error. This sample also contains other DNA sequences that code for the same CDR3. V gene TRBV5-1 combines with J gene TRBJ2-1; TRBD2 might be the D (5 bases). Germline V gene data show CDR1 as SGHRS and CDR2 as YFSETQ. The CDR3 contains 14 residues. The V end lost 0 bases, the J end lost 1 base, and 5 bases lay between the germline ends. The CDR3 sequence is CASSLAGSYNEQFF. The CDR3 nucleotides are TGCGCCAGCAGCTTGGCGGGATCCTACAATGAGCAGTTCTTC.

The J gene is TRBJ1-1, the V gene TRBV28; 7 positions agree with TRBD1. This CDR3 region has 12 residues. The germline CDR1 and CDR2 sequences are MDHEN and SYDVKM. The V and J ends lost 5 bases and 5 bases, in that order; junction bases with no gene match: 2. CDR3 nucleotides: TGTGCCAGCAGTCAACAGGGGACTGAAGCTTTCTTT. Its protein is CASSQQGTEAFF.

The rearrangement links TRBV13 to TRBJ2-1; weak D call: TRBD2 (6 bases). There are 16 residues in the CDR3. V lost 4 bases to trimming and J lost 2 bases, with 15 bases between them. The germline CDR1 and CDR2 sequences are PRHDT and FYEKMQ (reference sequence). The CDR3 sequence is CASSSPLAETYNEQFF. CDR3 coding DNA: TGTGCCAGCAGCTCCCCCTTAGCGGAGACCTACAATGAGCAGTTCTTC.

The chain couples TRBV11-2 to TRBJ1-2; D uncertain. CDR1 is SGHAT, CDR2 FQNNGV, per germline. V was trimmed by 4 bases and J by 7 bases, leaving 13 bases between them. This CDR3 is built from 13 residues. Here the CDR3 reads CASSSDRGRGYTF. The CDR3 DNA sequence: TGTGCCAGCAGCTCGGATCGGGGTCGTGGCTACACCTTC. Using reference TRBV11-2 and TRBJ1-2 for the parts outside the CDR3, the full variable domain is EAGVAQSPRYKIIEKRQSVAFWCNPISGHATLYWYQQILGQGPKLLIQFQNNGVVDDSQLPKDRFSAERLKGVDSTLKIQPAKLEDSAVYLCASSSDRGRGYTFGSGTRLTVV.

V is TRBV5-1 and J is TRBJ2-3; D is perhaps TRBD1 or TRBD2 (5 bases each). CDR1 and CDR2 (germline): SGHRS, YFSETQ. V was clipped by 0 bases and J by 10 bases, with 9 bases between them. The CDR3 spans 12 residues. The CDR3 spells CASSLALGAQYF. CDR3 bases: TGCGCCAGCAGCTTGGCCTTGGGGGCGCAGTATTTT.

The chain employs TRBV7-9 and TRBJ2-3; D gene ambiguous. The CDR3 has 14 amino acids. The germline V and J ends were trimmed by 5 bases and 2 bases, with 11 bases remaining between them. Germline loops: CDR1 SEHNR, CDR2 FQNEAQ (reference sequence). In DNA, the CDR3 is TGTGCCAGCAGCAAGGCCCTGAACACAGATACGCAGTATTTT. Protein: CASSKALNTDTQYF.

V and J are TRBV28 and TRBJ1-1; 7 bases align to TRBD1. The V gene end was trimmed by 8 bases and the J gene end by 4 bases; junction bases not matched to a gene: 4. The CDR3 has 12 residues. Germline V gene lookup returns CDR1 MDHEN and CDR2 SYDVKM. The CDR3 region has the DNA TGTGCCAGCGAGACAGGGTCCACTGAAGCTTTCTTT. Residues: CASETGSTEAFF.

To note about this clone: The sample has other DNA sequences that encode this CDR3 too. V is TRBV11-2 and J is TRBJ2-3; possibly TRBD1 for D (5 bases). This CDR3 is 13 amino acids long. Germline V lookup: CDR1 SGHAT, CDR2 FQNNGV. Trimming took off 0 bases at V and 5 bases at J, with 6 bases between the two ends. The DNA of the CDR3 is TGTGCCAGCAGCTTAGACCAGGGAGATACGCAGTATTTT. Protein sequence: CASSLDQGDTQYF.